Following are 5 T cell receptor beta chains from one sample sequenced in a study of shared clonotypes between healthy human individuals. TCRdb's copy holds only in-frame clones and misses some; the assay was immunoSEQ multiplex PCR. The table has over 400,000 clones, 70% to 85% seen once; the top ten hold around 12%. Input material: PBMCs. These TCRs come from a woman aged 40-49 years in good health. Some clones in this sample may be carry-over from other donors' samples.

The V and J genes are TRBV15 and TRBJ2-5; TRBD2 aligns across 8 bases. Germline V gene sequence: CDR1 LNHNV, CDR2 YYDKDF (reference sequence). The CDR3 runs 15 residues. Germline trimming cut 0 bases from V and 4 bases from J; bases unmatched to any gene: 4. The CDR3 loop reads CATSRDRGGTETQYF. As DNA, the CDR3 is TGTGCCACCAGCAGAGATCGGGGGGGCACAGAGACCCAGTACTTC.

This clone was picked up a small number of times. The chain joins TRBV6-1 to TRBJ1-5; tentatively, D is TRBD1 (5 bases). Germline V gene lookup returns CDR1 MNHNS and CDR2 SASEGT. The CDR3 is 15 residues long. V was clipped by 5 bases and J by 0 bases, with 11 bases between them. The DNA for the CDR3 is TGTGCCAGCAGTAGGAAGGGGAGTAGCAATCAGCCCCAGCATTTT. It codes for CASSRKGSSNQPQHF.

This clone was picked up one time. The chain has TRBV4-3 and TRBJ2-3; 11 bases agree with TRBD2. This CDR3 spans 17 amino acids. V shed 1 base, J shed 0 bases, and the junction held 3 bases outside the gene matches. The germline V gene encodes CDR1 LGHNA and CDR2 YSLEER. The CDR3: CASSQGIAGGSTDTQYF. CDR3 nucleotide sequence: TGCGCCAGCAGCCAAGGTATAGCGGGAGGGAGCACAGATACGCAGTATTTT.

At least ten counts were recorded for this clone. The chain has TRBV7-8 and TRBJ2-7, with D tentatively TRBD2 (5 bases). Germline assignment: CDR1 SGHVS and CDR2 FQNEAQ. There are 13 residues in the CDR3. With 1 base removed from V and 5 bases from J, the gap between germline ends came to 9 bases. The CDR3, as DNA: TGTGCCAGCAGCTTAGGGACTTCCCACGAGCAGTACTTC. This codes for CASSLGTSHEQYF.

Only one count was recorded for this clone. The gene calls are TRBV6-6 and TRBJ2-7, with D perhaps TRBD1 or TRBD2 (5 bases each). Looked up from germline, CDR1 is MNHNY and CDR2 is SVGAGI (reference sequence). CDR3 size: 12 residues. V was shortened by 9 bases and J by 2 bases, with 11 bases between the two germline ends. CDR3 in amino acids: CASRDAAYEQYF. DNA of the CDR3: TGTGCCAGTCGGGACGCCGCCTACGAGCAGTACTTC.